Detailed here is one T cell receptor beta chain. Original processing methods: Using reference gene primer amplification, nucleated cell counts were estimated. Clones were sequenced by immunoSEQ multiplex PCR, and TCRdb holds only the in-frame ones, with some missing. Clone size and the V and J calls come from that table; the DNA yielded D and trimming. The table has about 310,000 clones, about 85% seen once. The germline V gene encodes CDR1 SGHNT and CDR2 YYREEE (reference sequence). The CDR3 runs to 16 residues. Trimming cost V 1 base and J 2 bases, with 15 bases left between them. The data are from a study of blood T cell repertoires in COVID-19. Study as a whole: Acute and convalescent COVID-19 specimens originated in the United States, Italy and Spain.

Sequences were obtained from PBMCs or T cells enriched from blood (not recorded which). This chain uses TRBV5-4 with TRBJ2-5, with a weak D call TRBD1 (7 bases). The receptor comes from a woman aged 30 to 39 who had been exposed to COVID-19. DNA of the CDR3: TGTGCCAGCAGCTTGTGGAGGGGGCGAGGGCAAGAGACCCAGTACTTC. It translates to CASSLWRGRGQETQYF.